The 16 T cell receptor beta chains below come from one sample, sequenced in a study of cytomegalovirus exposure and HLA in healthy donors. Researchers ran the PCR with 60 Vbeta and 13 Jbeta primers. Assay: immunoSEQ multiplex PCR; the TCRdb copy retains only in-frame clones and omits some. Found here are about 69,000 clones, 55% to 75% of them singletons; the top ten hold approximately 11%. The material sequenced was PBMCs. These receptors all stem from a woman in her twenties or thirties in good health and CMV-seronegative.

Worth noting for this clone: The junction departs from the called germline gene at one end, perhaps through a read error. The chain joins TRBV30 to TRBJ1-1, with D possibly TRBD1 on 5 matching bases. Germline V lookup: CDR1 GTSNPN, CDR2 SVGIG (reference sequence). The CDR3 runs to 14 residues. The CDR3 is CVWSVGGGNTEAFF. CDR3 sequence (DNA): TGTGTCTGGAGTGTAGGCGGGGGGAACACTGAAGCTTTCTTT.

The chain recombines TRBV9 with TRBJ1-4; the match to TRBD1 covers 7 bases. This CDR3 region has 17 residues. The trim removed 4 bases at V and 0 bases at J, leaving 9 bases unmatched. Looked up from germline, CDR1 is SGDLS and CDR2 is YYNGEE. The CDR3 region is CASSLRQGPSTNEKLFF. As DNA, the CDR3 is TGTGCCAGCAGCCTCCGACAGGGCCCCTCAACTAATGAAAAACTGTTTTTT.

This clone has a handful of counts. This chain links TRBV7-3 with TRBJ1-2; TRBD1 matches at 10 bases. The junction had 10 bases not matched to a gene; V was cut back by 5 bases and J by 7 bases. Germline lookup yields CDR1 SGHTA and CDR2 FQGTGA. The CDR3 runs to 15 residues. CDR3 nucleotide sequence: TGTGCCAGCAGCCCTGACAGGGGGCTAAGGGCTGGCTACACCTTC. The encoded protein is CASSPDRGLRAGYTF.

The gene calls are TRBV10-3 and TRBJ2-3; weak D call: TRBD1 (6 bases). The length of the CDR3 is 15 residues. From germline, CDR1 is ENHRY and CDR2 SYGVKD. V lost 3 bases and J lost 6, with 16 bases in between. The CDR3 spells CAISDPTGSGDTQYF. In DNA form, the CDR3 reads TGTGCCATCAGTGACCCAACAGGGTCGGGGGATACGCAGTATTTT.

Only a few counts were recorded for this clone. The chain combines TRBV9 with TRBJ2-5; D perhaps matches TRBD2 (5 bases). Germline-derived CDR1 and CDR2 are SGDLS and YYNGEE. The CDR3 has 14 amino acids. Trimming shortened V by 3 bases and J by 5 bases, and 14 bases separated the two germline ends. The CDR3 sequence is CASSAPGLLETQYF. In nucleotides, the CDR3 is TGTGCCAGCAGCGCCCCCGGACTTCTGGAGACCCAGTACTTC.

J is TRBJ2-5 and V is TRBV30; D may be TRBD2 (6 bases). The CDR3 is 13 amino acids. Per germline, CDR1 GTSNPN and CDR2 SVGIG (reference sequence). V lost 1 base to trimming and J lost 5 bases, with 11 bases between them. The CDR3 sequence: CAWSEGGAETQYF. CDR3 nucleotides: TGTGCCTGGAGTGAGGGCGGGGCGGAGACCCAGTACTTC. Full variable domain (outside the CDR3, taken from reference TRBV30 and TRBJ2-5): SQTIHQWPATLVQPVGSPLSLECTVEGTSNPNLYWYRQAAGRGLQLLFYSVGIGQISSEVPQNLSASRPQDRQFILSSKKLLLSDSGFYLCAWSEGGAETQYFGPGTRLLVL.

The chain recombines TRBV19 with TRBJ1-2; TRBD1 is a possible D gene (5 bases). The CDR3 loop spans 11 amino acids. The V end was cut by 8 bases, the J end by 7 bases, with 11 bases between. CDR1 and CDR2 from the germline V gene are LNHDA and SQIVND (reference sequence). In nucleotides, the CDR3 is TGTGCCAGTTCCCAGGGTGGTGGCTACACCTTC. Protein product: CASSQGGGYTF.

The J gene is TRBJ2-1, the V gene TRBV9; 7 bases match TRBD2. From germline, CDR1 is SGDLS and CDR2 YYNGEE. The CDR3 extends over 13 amino acids. The V gene end was trimmed by 3 bases and the J gene end by 4 bases; junction bases not matched to a gene: 1. The CDR3 nucleotides read TGTGCCAGCAGCGCCGGGGGGTACAATGAGCAGTTCTTC. Amino acids: CASSAGGYNEQFF.

The chain joins TRBV6-1 to TRBJ2-1; D is undetermined. CDR1 and CDR2 (germline): MNHNS, SASEGT. V dropped 6 bases and J dropped 3 bases, with 15 bases sitting between them. The CDR3 runs 15 residues. This CDR3 is CASRLDSSLYNEQFF. CDR3 bases: TGTGCCAGCAGACTCGACTCTTCCCTCTACAATGAGCAGTTCTTC.

This clone was recorded a few times. The V call is TRBV5-4, the J call TRBJ1-1; D gene ambiguous. CDR1 SGHNT and CDR2 YYREEE come from the germline V gene (reference sequence). The CDR3 extends over 15 amino acids. Trimming shortened V by 0 bases and J by 1 base, and 10 bases separated the two germline ends. CDR3 protein: CASSLVPHKNTEAFF. In DNA form, the CDR3 reads TGTGCCAGCAGCTTGGTTCCACACAAGAACACTGAAGCTTTCTTT.

The chain has TRBV4-3 and TRBJ2-7; TRBD2 is a possible D gene (6 bases). Trimming shortened V by 0 bases and J by 1 base, and 7 bases separated the two germline ends. The CDR3 runs to 14 residues. In germline, CDR1 is LGHNA, CDR2 YSLEER. The DNA for the CDR3 is TGCGCCAGCAGCCAAGAGGAGGGTTCCTACGAGCAGTACTTC. Amino acids: CASSQEEGSYEQYF.

The CDR3 protein is CAWSNSGTSSETQYF. DNA of the CDR3: TGTGCCTGGTCAAATTCCGGGACTAGCAGTGAGACCCAGTACTTC. This sequence joins TRBV30 and TRBJ2-5, with 9 bases identical to TRBD2. Germline values: CDR1 GTSNPN, CDR2 SVGIG (reference sequence). This CDR3 spans 15 amino acids. V was pared by 5 bases and J by 5 bases, with 12 bases of the junction left unmatched.

The rearrangement uses TRBV4-3 and TRBJ1-2; 7 nucleotides match TRBD1. Trimming took 0 bases from V and 5 from J; bases not matched to a gene: 6. The germline gives CDR1 LGHNA, CDR2 YSLEER. The CDR3 contains 15 residues. This CDR3 reads CASSQDGQGVYGYTF. The CDR3, as DNA: TGCGCCAGCAGCCAAGACGGGCAGGGGGTATATGGCTACACCTTC.

The chain employs TRBV6-5 and TRBJ2-5; TRBD2 might be the D (7 bases). The CDR3 covers 15 residues. V shed 3 bases and J shed 4 bases, with 15 bases lying between them. Germline CDR1 and CDR2: MNHEY and SVGAGI. CDR3 nucleotides: TGTGCCAGCAGTTATGGGGGGGGCCGGGTAGAGACCCAGTACTTC. This sequence encodes CASSYGGGRVETQYF.

The chain is built from TRBV5-4 and TRBJ1-1; D gene uncertain. CDR1 is SGHNT and CDR2 is YYREEE in the germline V gene (reference sequence). CDR3 length: 16 residues. Trimming took 5 bases from V and 0 from J, leaving 17 bases between them. The CDR3 loop reads CASRSLLTEMNTEAFF. CDR3 coding DNA: TGTGCCAGCAGATCCCTTTTAACAGAGATGAACACTGAAGCTTTCTTT.

This clone has at least ten counts. The V call is TRBV5-1, the J call TRBJ2-4, with TRBD2 identical over 10 bases. Germline values: CDR1 SGHRS, CDR2 YFSETQ. V was clipped by 2 bases and J by 3 bases; unmatched bases: 2. The CDR3 has 15 amino acids. The CDR3 loop reads CASSFASGGKNIQYF. Here the CDR3 DNA reads TGCGCCAGCAGCTTCGCTAGCGGGGGCAAAAACATTCAGTACTTC.